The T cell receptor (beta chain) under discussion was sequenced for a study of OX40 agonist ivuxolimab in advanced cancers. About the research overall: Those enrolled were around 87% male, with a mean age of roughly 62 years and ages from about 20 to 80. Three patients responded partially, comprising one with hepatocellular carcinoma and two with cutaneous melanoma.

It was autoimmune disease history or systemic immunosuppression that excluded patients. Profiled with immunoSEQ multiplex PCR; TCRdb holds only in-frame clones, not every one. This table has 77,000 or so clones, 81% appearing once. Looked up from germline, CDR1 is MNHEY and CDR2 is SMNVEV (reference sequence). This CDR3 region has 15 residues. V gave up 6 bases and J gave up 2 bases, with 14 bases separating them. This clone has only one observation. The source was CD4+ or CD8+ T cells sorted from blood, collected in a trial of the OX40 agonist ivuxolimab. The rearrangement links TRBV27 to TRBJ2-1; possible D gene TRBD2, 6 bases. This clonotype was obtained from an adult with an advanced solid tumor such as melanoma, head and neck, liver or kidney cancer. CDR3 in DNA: TGTGCCAGCAGGATTAGCGGAAGTACCTACAATGAGCAGTTCTTC. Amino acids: CASRISGSTYNEQFF.